The 10 T cell receptor beta chains reported below all come from one sample, sequenced in a study of T cells in Graves' hyperthyroidism and ophthalmopathy. Amplified regions were TCR beta CDR3 sequences from RNA transcripts. The HTBI primer set served for first-round RT-PCR of the TCR CDR3. MiXCR was run by TCRdb on the multiplex PCR reads, yielding one entry per CDR3 protein. The table lists more than 350,000 distinct CDR3 sequences, roughly 14% of them singletons. Sequences were obtained from blood. The receptors were gathered from a woman younger than 45 with Graves' ophthalmopathy.

This clonotype was counted at least ten times. The V gene is TRBV7-9, the J gene TRBJ2-5; 13 positions match TRBD2. Germline loops: CDR1 SEHNR, CDR2 FQNEAQ (reference sequence). With 4 bases clipped from V and 5 bases from J, the junction kept 4 bases outside the gene matches. This CDR3 has 15 amino acids. CDR3 coding DNA: TGTGCCAGCAGCTCCGGGACTAGCGGGGTGGAGACCCAGTACTTC. Translation gives CASSSGTSGVETQYF.

The chain uses TRBV4-1 and TRBJ1-1; the D gene is possibly TRBD1 (5 bases). Trimming removed 3 bases at V and 3 bases at J, with 14 bases between. Germline CDR1 is MGHRA and CDR2 is YSYEKL. The CDR3 consists of 15 residues. The CDR3 loop reads CASSHYEGRDTEAFF. The CDR3 DNA reads as TGCGCCAGCAGCCATTACGAGGGGAGGGACACTGAAGCTTTCTTT.

This clonotype has only a few counts. The chain has TRBV19 and TRBJ1-5; 8 bases are shared with TRBD1. The CDR3 has 20 amino acids. Per the germline V gene, CDR1 is LNHDA and CDR2 is SQIVND (reference sequence). Trimming took 0 bases from V and 4 from J; bases not matched to a gene: 17. The CDR3 loop is CASSIDRNSARGQANQPQHF. DNA of the CDR3: TGTGCCAGTAGTATAGATCGAAATTCCGCGCGGGGACAGGCAAATCAGCCCCAGCATTTT.

This clonotype was seen repeatedly, ten times or more. This sequence joins TRBV3-1 and TRBJ2-7; the D gene is possibly TRBD1 (6 bases). V lost 5 bases and J lost 6, with 17 bases in between. Germline V lookup: CDR1 LGHDT, CDR2 YNNKEL (reference sequence). The CDR3 runs to 14 residues. CDR3 amino acids: CASSITGLAVEQYF. CDR3 DNA: TGTGCCAGCAGCATAACAGGGCTTGCGGTCGAGCAGTACTTC.

This clonotype was counted ten times or more. The rearrangement links TRBV3-1 to TRBJ2-1; D not certain. Germline CDR1 reads LGHDT; CDR2 reads YNNKEL (reference sequence). V dropped 4 bases and J dropped 6 bases, with 13 bases sitting between them. The CDR3 contains 14 residues. CDR3 loop: CASSLLSRVNEQFF. In DNA form, the CDR3 reads TGTGCCAGCAGCCTCCTCAGTAGGGTCAATGAGCAGTTCTTC.

The genes are TRBV6-5 and TRBJ2-1, with a tentative D call TRBD2 (6 bases). This CDR3 has 16 residues. V was cut by 0 bases and J by 0 bases, with 9 bases left in between. CDR1 and CDR2 from the germline V gene are MNHEY and SVGAGI. The CDR3, as DNA: TGTGCCAGCAGTTACTCAGGACTAAGCTCCTACAATGAGCAGTTCTTC. Translating gives CASSYSGLSSYNEQFF.

This clonotype was recorded at least ten times. The rearrangement joins TRBV2 to TRBJ1-1; possibly TRBD1 for D (5 bases). In germline, CDR1 is SNHLY, CDR2 FYNNEI. V was trimmed by 2 bases and J by 3 bases, leaving 13 bases between them. The CDR3 totals 15 residues. Here the CDR3 DNA reads TGTGCCAGCAGTGAATATGGAGGGGCACACACTGAAGCTTTCTTT. It translates to CASSEYGGAHTEAFF.

This clonotype was recorded at least ten times. The CDR3 DNA follows: TGTGCCAGCACCCCCTGGGCCGGGGTAGAAACTGAAGCTTTCTTT. This encodes CASTPWAGVETEAFF. The chain employs TRBV6-1 and TRBJ1-1; no reliable D call. The CDR3 spans 15 residues. Germline V gene sequence: CDR1 MNHNS, CDR2 SASEGT. The germline V and J ends were trimmed by 7 bases and 5 bases, with 20 bases remaining between them.

This chain links TRBV20-1 with TRBJ2-2; no firm D call. This CDR3 comprises 13 residues. CDR1 is DFQATT, CDR2 SNEGSKA, per germline (reference sequence). The V end was cut by 0 bases, the J end by 5 bases, with 7 bases between. The CDR3 is CSARDRLTGELFF. In nucleotides, the CDR3 is TGCAGTGCTAGAGACAGACTTACCGGGGAGCTGTTTTTT.

This chain links TRBV5-4 with TRBJ2-1; the match to TRBD1 covers 8 bases. The germline V gene has CDR1 SGHNT and CDR2 YYREEE (reference sequence). The V and J ends lost 2 bases and 6 bases, in that order; junction bases with no gene match: 7. This CDR3 is 15 amino acids long. The CDR3 region is CASSFLGTGRNEQFF. The CDR3 nucleotides are TGTGCCAGCAGCTTTTTAGGGACAGGACGCAATGAGCAGTTCTTC.